The 7 T cell receptor beta chains given below trace back to one sample, sequenced in a study of shared clonotypes between healthy human individuals. The data were produced by immunoSEQ multiplex PCR, yet TCRdb's version contains in-frame clones alone and is incomplete. The repertoire holds about 380,000 clones, around 96% seen once, with about 0.32% in the top ten. The sequenced sample was memory CD8+ T cells sorted from blood. As for subset: CD45RO+ cells pooled with CCR7-negative TemRA cells. The receptors here all came from a man aged 30 to 45 in good health.

The CDR3 DNA sequence: TGCGCCAGCAGCCAGACCTCTCTGAGCACAGATACGCAGTATTTT. Residues: CASSQTSLSTDTQYF. This chain joins TRBV4-1 and TRBJ2-3; D ambiguous. The CDR3 has 15 residues. V dropped 3 bases and J dropped 0 bases, with 10 bases sitting between them. Germline V lookup: CDR1 MGHRA, CDR2 YSYEKL.

The V and J genes are TRBV6-6 and TRBJ2-2, with D perhaps TRBD2 (5 bases). The CDR3 runs 13 residues. The V end lost 6 bases, the J end lost 4 bases, and 9 bases lay between the germline ends. CDR1 and CDR2 (germline): MNHNY, SVGAGI (reference sequence). For the CDR3, the DNA is TGTGCCAGCAGCCCAAGCGGCACCGGGGAGCTGTTTTTT. Protein product: CASSPSGTGELFF.

The rearrangement links TRBV6-5 to TRBJ1-1; the D gene is possibly TRBD1 (5 bases). This CDR3 is 13 amino acids long. Trimming took off 2 bases at V and 8 bases at J, with 12 bases between the two ends. From germline, CDR1 is MNHEY and CDR2 SVGAGI. DNA of the CDR3: TGTGCCAGCAGTTACGGGCAGGGTGGAGAAGCTTTCTTT. Translation: CASSYGQGGEAFF.

The rearrangement joins TRBV5-3 to TRBJ2-7, with TRBD1 matching over 8 bases. TRBV5-3 is assigned to the ORF class and has an uncertain function. CDR3 length: 15 residues. The V and J ends lost 2 bases and 1 base, in that order; junction bases with no gene match: 5. DNA of the CDR3: TGTGCCAGAAGCTTTGGGACAGGAGGATCCTACGAGCAGTACTTC. It translates to CARSFGTGGSYEQYF.

The chain recombines TRBV5-6 with TRBJ2-2, with 8 bases lining up with TRBD1. This CDR3 has 16 amino acids. V shed 2 bases, J shed 5 bases, and the junction held 8 bases outside the gene matches. Looked up from germline, CDR1 is SGHDT and CDR2 is YYEEEE. The CDR3 sequence: CASSLTLDRATGELFF. DNA of the CDR3: TGTGCCAGCAGCTTAACTTTGGACAGGGCAACCGGGGAGCTGTTTTTT.

Notes on this clone: Within the sample, other DNA sequences also encode this same CDR3. J is TRBJ2-7 and V is TRBV7-2; 8 nucleotides agree with TRBD2. Per germline, CDR1 SGHTA and CDR2 FQGNSA. This CDR3 has 14 amino acids. V lost 3 bases, J lost 0 bases, and 1 base stayed unmatched. CDR3 protein: CASSLAGGSYEQYF. The CDR3 DNA reads TGTGCCAGCAGCTTGGCGGGAGGCTCCTACGAGCAGTACTTC.

This chain uses TRBV28 with TRBJ1-2, with D uncertain. The CDR3 is 13 amino acids. Trimming pared 6 bases from V and 4 bases from J, leaving 12 bases between. Per the germline V gene, CDR1 is MDHEN and CDR2 is SYDVKM. The CDR3 reads CASRLTGRYGYTF. DNA of the CDR3: TGTGCCAGCAGGCTGACTGGGCGCTATGGCTACACCTTC.